These 21 T cell receptor beta chains came from one sample sequenced in a study of cytomegalovirus exposure and HLA in healthy donors (dated by TCRdb to 2015 to 2018). Receptor amplification or capture employed the immunoSEQ multiplex PCR assay. For the multiplex PCR, a mixture combining 60 forward primers for TCR Vbeta segments and 13 reverse primers for TCR Jbeta segments was used. In TCRdb, the immuneACCESS table is reduced to in-frame sequences with V and J assigned. These tables do not hold every clone; where another copy was compared, an unresolved V gene accounts for under half, and the others remain unexplained. The sample table records roughly 200,000 clones; around 70% of these occur just once. About 2.9% of the sample is taken by the ten largest. Sequenced: PBMCs. Receptors were obtained from a male donor in good health and CMV-seronegative.

On this clone: Within the sample, other DNA sequences also encode this same CDR3. CDR3 coding DNA: TGTGCCTGGAGCGTAAAAGGCGGGAGCTACGAGCAGTACTTC. Translation: CAWSVKGGSYEQYF. The chain combines TRBV30 with TRBJ2-7; 7 bases agree with TRBD2. The V gene end was trimmed by 3 bases and the J gene end by 3 bases; junction bases not matched to a gene: 8. CDR3 length: 14 amino acids. Germline lookup yields CDR1 GTSNPN and CDR2 SVGIG (reference sequence).

The chain couples TRBV27 to TRBJ2-7, with 10 bases fitting TRBD1. V trimming: 2 bases; J trimming: 7 bases; junction bases outside the gene matches: 8. The CDR3 extends over 15 amino acids. CDR1 and CDR2 from the germline V gene are MNHEY and SMNVEV (reference sequence). For the CDR3, the DNA is TGTGCCAGCAGTTTACGACAGGGGGCTCTAGGGGAGCAGTACTTC. This codes for CASSLRQGALGEQYF.

This clone was picked up a small number of times. This CDR3 reads CASSASGRLYEQYF. The CDR3 coding sequence is TGTGCCAGCAGTGCTAGCGGGAGACTCTACGAGCAGTACTTC. This chain uses TRBV2 with TRBJ2-7; 10 nucleotides agree with TRBD2. This CDR3 comprises 14 residues. Germline values: CDR1 SNHLY, CDR2 FYNNEI. Unmatched junction bases numbered 3, after V lost 4 bases and J lost 3 bases.

The CDR3 protein is CASSPRGGDLHLRGYTF. CDR3 DNA sequence: TGCGCCAGCAGTCCAAGGGGAGGGGATCTTCATCTAAGGGGCTACACCTTC. The chain has TRBV4-1 and TRBJ1-2, with a tentative D call TRBD1 (5 bases). Per the germline V gene, CDR1 is MGHRA and CDR2 is YSYEKL. The CDR3 spans 17 residues. The V end lost 6 bases, the J end lost 8 bases, and 28 bases lay between the germline ends.

This clone showed up just a few times. CDR3 residues: CASSYTGTAYSNQPQHF. CDR3 DNA: TGTGCCAGCAGCTACACCGGGACAGCGTATAGCAATCAGCCCCAGCATTTT. The V and J genes are TRBV7-9 and TRBJ1-5, with 7 bases identical to TRBD1. Losses at the gene ends were 4 bases for V and 0 bases for J; bases not matched to a gene: 9. This CDR3 contains 17 residues. The germline CDR1 and CDR2 sequences are SEHNR and FQNEAQ (reference sequence). Full variable domain (outside the CDR3, taken from reference TRBV7-9 and TRBJ1-5): DTGVSQNPRHKITKRGQNVTFRCDPISEHNRLYWYRQTLGQGPEFLTYFQNEAQLEKSRLLSDRFSAERPKGSFSTLEIQRTEQGDSAMYLCASSYTGTAYSNQPQHFGDGTRLSIL.

The genes are TRBV28 and TRBJ1-4; 8 bases map to TRBD1. Germline trimming cut 3 bases from V and 7 bases from J; bases unmatched to any gene: 7. Germline CDR1 is MDHEN and CDR2 is SYDVKM. The length of the CDR3 is 15 residues. CDR3 DNA: TGTGCCAGCAGTTTCTTCGGACAGGGTAGTGAAAAACTGTTTTTT. This gives the protein CASSFFGQGSEKLFF.

V is TRBV25-1 and J is TRBJ1-4; 10 nucleotides align to TRBD1. The CDR3 is 15 residues long. Losses at the gene ends were 4 bases for V and 12 bases for J; bases not matched to a gene: 11. Germline V gene data show CDR1 as MGHDK and CDR2 as SYGVNS. The CDR3: CASSVGGTGVRELFF. CDR3 nucleotides: TGTGCCAGCAGTGTAGGGGGGACAGGGGTTCGGGAACTGTTTTTT.

The V call is TRBV9, the J call TRBJ2-1, with a weak D call TRBD2 (6 bases). Trimming cost V 3 bases and J 0 bases, with 10 bases left between them. The CDR3 is made up of 15 amino acids. Germline values: CDR1 SGDLS, CDR2 YYNGEE. CDR3 sequence reads: CASSERRDSYNEQFF. In DNA form, the CDR3 reads TGTGCCAGCAGCGAGAGGCGGGACTCCTACAATGAGCAGTTCTTC.

This clone was seen a handful of times. The chain is built from TRBV18 and TRBJ1-2; D may be TRBD1 (6 bases). V lost 4 bases to trimming and J lost 4 bases, with 16 bases between them. The CDR3 covers 15 residues. Germline V gene sequence: CDR1 KGHSH, CDR2 LQKENI. The CDR3 region has the DNA TGTGCCAGCTCACTTGGACAGCAAGCTGCCTATGGCTACACCTTC. Its protein product is CASSLGQQAAYGYTF.

The CDR3 here is CASNNPGLGTNEQFF. As DNA, the CDR3 is TGTGCCAGCAACAACCCGGGACTAGGGACCAATGAGCAGTTCTTC. The genes are TRBV28 and TRBJ2-1; 8 bases fit TRBD2. CDR1 and CDR2 (germline): MDHEN, SYDVKM. The CDR3 is 15 residues long. The V and J ends lost 7 bases and 6 bases, in that order; junction bases with no gene match: 11.

CDR3 amino acids: CASSFDNSGGYGYTF. The CDR3 nucleotides are TGTGCCAGCAGTTTTGACAACTCGGGGGGGTATGGCTACACCTTC. The chain couples TRBV6-1 to TRBJ1-2; a possible D gene is TRBD1 (5 bases). V was trimmed by 5 bases and J by 5 bases, leaving 18 bases between them. CDR1 is MNHNS, CDR2 SASEGT, per germline. The CDR3 loop spans 15 amino acids.

The CDR3 spells CASSLYNRQRQSSQYF. The CDR3 DNA reads as TGTGCCAGCAGTTTATATAATCGCCAGAGGCAGAGCTCGCAGTATTTT. The V gene is TRBV28, the J gene TRBJ2-3; the D is unclear. Trimming took off 1 base at V and 10 bases at J, with 21 bases between the two ends. The CDR3 consists of 16 residues. The germline gives CDR1 MDHEN, CDR2 SYDVKM.

CDR3 sequence: CASSPTTSVSTDTQYF. The CDR3 DNA reads TGTGCCAGCAGTCCTACCACTAGCGTAAGCACAGATACGCAGTATTTT. The chain links TRBV27 to TRBJ2-3; the match to TRBD2 covers 7 bases. This CDR3 spans 16 amino acids. Per the germline V gene, CDR1 is MNHEY and CDR2 is SMNVEV (reference sequence). Trimming cost V 5 bases and J 0 bases; bases outside gene matches: 8.

The rearrangement uses TRBV7-3 and TRBJ2-2, with 8 nucleotides matching TRBD2. CDR3 length: 16 residues. Looked up from germline, CDR1 is SGHTA and CDR2 is FQGTGA. J was trimmed by 5 bases and V by 1 base; bases with no gene match: 6. As DNA, the CDR3 is TGTGCCAGCAGCTTAATTAGCGGGATAACTACCGGGGAGCTGTTTTTT. This translates into CASSLISGITTGELFF.

Notes on this clone: Within the sample, other DNA sequences also encode this same CDR3. This chain uses TRBV7-3 with TRBJ2-1, with 14 bases that match TRBD2. J was trimmed by 7 bases and V by 2 bases; bases with no gene match: 4. The CDR3 spans 16 residues. CDR1 is SGHTA and CDR2 is FQGTGA in the germline V gene. CDR3 residues: CASSLGTSGSGNEQFF. The CDR3, as DNA: TGTGCCAGCAGCTTAGGGACTAGCGGGAGTGGAAATGAGCAGTTCTTC.

The chain has TRBV2 and TRBJ2-7; 8 nucleotides match TRBD1. J gave up 0 bases and V 6 bases, and 4 bases lay outside the gene matches. The CDR3 runs to 14 residues. The germline V gene encodes CDR1 SNHLY and CDR2 FYNNEI. The CDR3, as DNA: TGTGCCAGCAGGGCCGGGACAGGCTCCTACGAGCAGTACTTC. It yields the protein CASRAGTGSYEQYF.

The chain's CDR3 is CAISRTGGNIQYF. The CDR3 nucleotides are TGTGCCATCAGTAGGACAGGGGGTAACATTCAGTACTTC. The J gene is TRBJ2-4, the V gene TRBV10-3; 10 bases match TRBD1. The V gene end was trimmed by 5 bases and the J gene end by 7 bases; junction bases not matched to a gene: 2. Germline loops: CDR1 ENHRY, CDR2 SYGVKD. The CDR3 extends over 13 amino acids.

This clone is a singleton in its sample. The V and J genes are TRBV6-6 and TRBJ1-3; no firm D call. V was cut by 5 bases and J by 4 bases, with 12 bases left in between. Germline loops: CDR1 MNHNY, CDR2 SVGAGI (reference sequence). The CDR3 has 14 residues. CDR3 region: CASSPQSGGNTIYF. The CDR3 bases are TGTGCCAGCAGTCCACAGAGTGGGGGAAACACCATATATTTT.

The CDR3 nucleotides read TGTGCCTGGAGCAGTGGTGTATTAAGCACAGATACGCAGTATTTT. Its translation is CAWSSGVLSTDTQYF. The chain uses TRBV30 and TRBJ2-3; D unresolved. Trimming took off 3 bases at V and 0 bases at J, with 13 bases between the two ends. CDR3 length: 15 residues. In germline, CDR1 is GTSNPN, CDR2 SVGIG (reference sequence).

CDR3 sequence (DNA): TGTGCCAGCAGTTACTCGGGGACAGCCAGCAATCAGCCCCAGCATTTT. Translated, it gives CASSYSGTASNQPQHF. The rearrangement uses TRBV6-6 and TRBJ1-5; 7 bases line up with TRBD1. V was pared by 0 bases and J by 1 base, with 3 bases of the junction left unmatched. Germline assignment: CDR1 MNHNY and CDR2 SVGAGI (reference sequence). The CDR3 spans 16 residues.

The gene calls are TRBV6-1 and TRBJ1-2; 8 positions match TRBD1. Trimming cost V 4 bases and J 7 bases; bases outside gene matches: 8. This CDR3 has 14 amino acids. Germline CDR1 MNHNS, CDR2 SASEGT. CDR3 region: CASSGSDRVSGYTF. The CDR3 nucleotides are TGTGCCAGCAGTGGGTCGGACAGGGTGAGTGGCTACACCTTC.